This T cell receptor beta chain was found in a study of shared clonotypes between healthy human individuals. General study findings and limits: Genetic and exposure-history diversity was limited by the small donor number.

Assay execution took place at the deep level. Every subset had its genomic DNA shared out evenly among several immunoSEQ plates. The table came from immunoSEQ multiplex PCR; TCRdb's copy has only in-frame clones and leaves some out. The sample holds some 320,000 clones, around 87% seen once. The germline CDR1 and CDR2 sequences are SNHLY and FYNNEI. V lost 10 bases, J lost 3 bases, and 13 bases lay in between. CDR3 size: 12 residues. On this clone: Its cognate antigen is unknown.

CCR7-negative CD45RA+ TemRA cells were pooled with CD45RO+ cells for CD8 memory. This chain joins TRBV2 and TRBJ2-7; D tentatively reads TRBD1 or TRBD2 (5 bases each). This TCR was sampled from a man aged 18 to 30 in good health. Sequenced sample: memory CD8+ T cells sorted from blood. Subset reported: CD45RO+ cells pooled with CCR7-negative TemRA cells. The CDR3 sequence: CAIGATLYEQYF. In DNA, the CDR3 is TGTGCCATCGGGGCCACCCTCTACGAGCAGTACTTC. The complete variable domain, with remaining parts taken from reference TRBV2 and TRBJ2-7, reads EPEVTQTPSHQVTQMGQEVILRCVPISNHLYFYWYRQILGQKVEFLVSFYNNEISEKSEIFDDQFSVERPDGSNFTLKIRSTKLEDSAMYFCAIGATLYEQYFGPGTRLTVT.